This entry lists 4 T cell receptor beta chains sequenced from one sample in a study of technical replicates of blood from several donors. Using immunoSEQ multiplex PCR, the repertoire was profiled, and TCRdb retains in-frame clones only, with some absent. The sample contains tens of thousands of clones, around 94% of which appear only once. Sequenced sample: T cells isolated from PBMCs. The receptors were sampled from a human donor in good health.

This clone was found once. The chain combines TRBV27 with TRBJ2-1, with 8 nucleotides matching TRBD1. The CDR3 covers 14 residues. The germline gives CDR1 MNHEY, CDR2 SMNVEV (reference sequence). The V gene end was trimmed by 5 bases and the J gene end by 9 bases; junction bases not matched to a gene: 9. The CDR3: CASSKDRAVGEQFF. The CDR3 coding sequence is TGTGCCAGCAGTAAGGACAGGGCAGTGGGTGAGCAGTTCTTC.

The gene calls are TRBV6-5 and TRBJ2-7, with 13 nucleotides matching TRBD2. This CDR3 region has 15 residues. J gave up 2 bases and V 6 bases, and 4 bases lay outside the gene matches. Looked up from germline, CDR1 is MNHEY and CDR2 is SVGAGI. The CDR3 nucleotides are TGTGCCAGCAGCCCCGGGACTAGCGGGACCTACGAGCAGTACTTC. This codes for CASSPGTSGTYEQYF.

This sequence joins TRBV29-1 and TRBJ2-7; 9 bases fit TRBD2. There are 12 residues in the CDR3. With V trimmed by 7 bases and J by 3 bases, 4 bases remained unmatched. Per germline, CDR1 SQVTM and CDR2 ANQGSEA. The CDR3 loop is CSALAGDYEQYF. CDR3 nucleotides: TGCAGCGCTTTAGCGGGAGACTACGAGCAGTACTTC.

The CDR3 loop reads CASSFLGASGTGFYEQYF. The CDR3 coding sequence is TGTGCCAGCAGCTTCTTAGGAGCCTCCGGGACAGGGTTCTACGAGCAGTACTTC. This chain joins TRBV7-9 and TRBJ2-7, with 9 positions matching TRBD1. V lost 3 bases, J lost 3 bases, and 15 bases stayed unmatched. The CDR3 runs to 18 residues. In germline, CDR1 is SEHNR, CDR2 FQNEAQ (reference sequence).